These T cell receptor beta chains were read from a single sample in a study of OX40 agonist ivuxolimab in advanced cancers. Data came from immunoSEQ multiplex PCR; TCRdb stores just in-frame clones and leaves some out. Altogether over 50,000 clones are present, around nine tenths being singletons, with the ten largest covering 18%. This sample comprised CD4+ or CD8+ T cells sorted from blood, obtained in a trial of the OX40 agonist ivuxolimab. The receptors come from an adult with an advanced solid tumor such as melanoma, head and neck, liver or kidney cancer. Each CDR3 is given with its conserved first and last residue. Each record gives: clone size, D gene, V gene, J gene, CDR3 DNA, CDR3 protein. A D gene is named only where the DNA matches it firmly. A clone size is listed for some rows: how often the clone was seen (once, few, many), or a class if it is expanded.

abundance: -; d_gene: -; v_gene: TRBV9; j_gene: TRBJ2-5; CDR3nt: TGTGCCAGCAGCCCAGGGACCGAGACCCAGTACTTC; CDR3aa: CASSPGTETQYF
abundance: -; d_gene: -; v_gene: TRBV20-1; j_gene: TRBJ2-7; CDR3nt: TGCAGTGCAAGGGGGGACCACGAGCAGTACTTC; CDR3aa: CSARGDHEQYF
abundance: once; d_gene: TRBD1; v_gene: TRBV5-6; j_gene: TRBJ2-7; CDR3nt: TGTGCCAGCAGCTTTACAGGGGGCGACGAGCAGTACTTC; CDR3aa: CASSFTGGDEQYF
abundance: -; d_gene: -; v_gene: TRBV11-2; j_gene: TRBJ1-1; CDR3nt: TGTGCCAGCAGCCTCCCGAGGGGCCGGGACACTGAAGCTTTCTTT; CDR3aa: CASSLPRGRDTEAFF
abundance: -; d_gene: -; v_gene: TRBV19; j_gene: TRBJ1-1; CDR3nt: TGTGCCAGTAGTACCAGACAAAGGAAGGACGCTGAAGCTTTCTTT; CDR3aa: CASSTRQRKDAEAFF
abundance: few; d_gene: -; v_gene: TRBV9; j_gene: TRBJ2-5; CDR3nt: TGTGCCAGCAGCGTCGGATTTAGCGCGGAGACCCAGTACTTC; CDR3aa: CASSVGFSAETQYF
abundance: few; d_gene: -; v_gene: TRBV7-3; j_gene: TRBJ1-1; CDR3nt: TGTGCCAGCCGCGAACAATTGAACACTGAAGCTTTCTTT; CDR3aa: CASREQLNTEAFF
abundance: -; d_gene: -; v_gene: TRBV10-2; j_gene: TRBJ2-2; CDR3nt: TGCGCCAGCAACTGGAACACCGGGGAGCTGTTTTTT; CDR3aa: CASNWNTGELFF
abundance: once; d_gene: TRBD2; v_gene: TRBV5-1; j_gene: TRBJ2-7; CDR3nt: TGCGCCAGCAGCTTGAGTAGCGGGAGACCCTCCTACGAGCAGTACTTC; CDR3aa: CASSLSSGRPSYEQYF
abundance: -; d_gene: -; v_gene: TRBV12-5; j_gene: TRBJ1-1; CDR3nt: TGTGCTAGTGGTTTTGACACGTTGAACACTGAAGCTTTCTTT; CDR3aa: CASGFDTLNTEAFF
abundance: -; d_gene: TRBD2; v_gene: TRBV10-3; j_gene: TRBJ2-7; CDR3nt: TGTGCCATCAGGGGGACTAGCGGGAAACCCTACGAGCAGTACTTC; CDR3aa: CAIRGTSGKPYEQYF
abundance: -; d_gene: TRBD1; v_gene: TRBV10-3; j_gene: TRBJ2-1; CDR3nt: TGTGCCATCAGTGAGAGCTGGACAGGGGGGCGTGAGCAGTTCTTC; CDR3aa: CAISESWTGGREQFF
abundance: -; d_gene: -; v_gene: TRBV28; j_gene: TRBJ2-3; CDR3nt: TGTGCCAGCAGTTTTAGACCCCCTTCGCTCACAGATACGCAGTATTTT; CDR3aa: CASSFRPPSLTDTQYF
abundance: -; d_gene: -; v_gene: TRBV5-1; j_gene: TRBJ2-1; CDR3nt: TGCGCCAGCAGCTTCGACAGGAGCCCCTACAATGAGCAGTTCTTC; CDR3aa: CASSFDRSPYNEQFF
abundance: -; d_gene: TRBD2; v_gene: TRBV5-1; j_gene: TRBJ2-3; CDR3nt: TGCGCCAGCAGCTTCCGCGGGAGGCAGGAGGCAGATACGCAGTATTTT; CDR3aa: CASSFRGRQEADTQYF
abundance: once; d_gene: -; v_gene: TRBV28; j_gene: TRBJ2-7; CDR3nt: TGTGCCAGCAGTAACCTACGGGGCAGGGGATACGAGCAGTACTTC; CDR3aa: CASSNLRGRGYEQYF
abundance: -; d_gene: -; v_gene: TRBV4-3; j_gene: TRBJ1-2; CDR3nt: TGCGCCAGCAGCCAAGCGAGGGCGCACGGCTACACCTTC; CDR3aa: CASSQARAHGYTF
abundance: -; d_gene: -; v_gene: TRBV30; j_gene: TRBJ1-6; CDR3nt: TGTGCCTGGATACAGAATAATTCACCCCTCCACTTT; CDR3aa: CAWIQNNSPLHF
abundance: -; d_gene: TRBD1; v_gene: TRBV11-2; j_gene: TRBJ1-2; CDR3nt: TGTGCCAGCAGCTTGGCCGGGACAGGAGGCGGCTACACCTTC; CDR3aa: CASSLAGTGGGYTF
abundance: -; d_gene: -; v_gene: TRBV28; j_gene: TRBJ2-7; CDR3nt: TGTGCCACCGGGACCGAGGGTGGTTCGGGTATTTACGAGCAGTACTTC; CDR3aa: CATGTEGGSGIYEQYF
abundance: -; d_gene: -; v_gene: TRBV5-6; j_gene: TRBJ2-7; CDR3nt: TGTGCCAGCAGCCATCAACTAAGGGGTGGCGACGAGCAGTACTTC; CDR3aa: CASSHQLRGGDEQYF
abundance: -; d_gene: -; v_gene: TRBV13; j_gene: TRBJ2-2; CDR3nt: TGTGCCAGCAGCCTGGGACAGAACACCGGGGAGCTGTTTTTT; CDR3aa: CASSLGQNTGELFF
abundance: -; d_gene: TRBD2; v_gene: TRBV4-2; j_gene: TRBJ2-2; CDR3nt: TGTGCCAGCAGCCAAGATGCATGGACTAGCGGGATACCTAGCCGGGACACCGGGGAGCTGTTTTTT; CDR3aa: CASSQDAWTSGIPSRDTGELFF
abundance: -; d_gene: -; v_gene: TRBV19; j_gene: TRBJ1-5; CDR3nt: TGTGCCAGTAGCTGGGGGTGGGGGAGCAATCAGCCCCAGCATTTT; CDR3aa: CASSWGWGSNQPQHF
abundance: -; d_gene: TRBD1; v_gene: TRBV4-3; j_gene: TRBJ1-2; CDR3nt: TGCGCCAGCAGCCAATTTACCGTAGGACAGGGACGCGAGTTTCCCCCCTATGGCTACACCTTC; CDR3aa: CASSQFTVGQGREFPPYGYTF
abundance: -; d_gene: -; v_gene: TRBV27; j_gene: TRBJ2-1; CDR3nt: TGTGCCAGCAGTTTATCCGGAGAATACAATGAGCAGTTCTTC; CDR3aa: CASSLSGEYNEQFF
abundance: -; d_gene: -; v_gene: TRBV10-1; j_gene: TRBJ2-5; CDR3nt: TGCGCCTGCTCACCGTCCGGGGAATCGGAGACCCAGTACTTC; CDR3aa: CACSPSGESETQYF
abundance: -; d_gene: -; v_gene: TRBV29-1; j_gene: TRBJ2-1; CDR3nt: TGCAGCGTTACCGAGAATGAGCAGTTCTTC; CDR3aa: CSVTENEQFF
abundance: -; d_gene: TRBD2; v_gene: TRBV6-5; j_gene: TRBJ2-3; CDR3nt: TGTGCCAGCAGTTTAGCGGGAGGGCAGGGAGATACGCAGTATTTT; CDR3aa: CASSLAGGQGDTQYF
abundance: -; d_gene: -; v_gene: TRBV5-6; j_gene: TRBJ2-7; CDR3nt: TGTGCCAGCAGCCAAATGCTCCCCTACGAGCAGTACTTC; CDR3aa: CASSQMLPYEQYF
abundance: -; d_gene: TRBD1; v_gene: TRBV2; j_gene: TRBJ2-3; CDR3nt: TGTGCCAGCAGTGCTACAGGGGGACTAGATACGCAGTATTTT; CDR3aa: CASSATGGLDTQYF
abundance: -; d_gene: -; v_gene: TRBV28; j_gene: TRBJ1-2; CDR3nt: TGTGCCAGCAGTTTCTGGTACCCCGTGTCGGAGTATGGCTACACCTTC; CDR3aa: CASSFWYPVSEYGYTF
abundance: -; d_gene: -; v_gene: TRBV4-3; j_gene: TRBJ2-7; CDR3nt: TGCGCCAGCAGCCTTGCCGGTTCCTACGAGCAGTACTTC; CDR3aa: CASSLAGSYEQYF
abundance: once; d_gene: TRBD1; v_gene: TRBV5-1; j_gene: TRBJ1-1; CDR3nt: TGCGCCAGCAGCTTCGGACAGGGGGAGCGGAACACTGAAGCTTTCTTT; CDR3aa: CASSFGQGERNTEAFF
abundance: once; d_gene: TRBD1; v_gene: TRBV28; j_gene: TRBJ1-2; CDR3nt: TGTGCCAGCAGCCCTCCCCCCGGGACAGGGGAGCGCGGCTACACCTTC; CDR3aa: CASSPPPGTGERGYTF
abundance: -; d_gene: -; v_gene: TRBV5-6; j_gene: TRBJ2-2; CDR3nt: TGTGCCAGCAGCTTGGGGGGGCCCCCGAACACCGGGGAGCTGTTTTTT; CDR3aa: CASSLGGPPNTGELFF
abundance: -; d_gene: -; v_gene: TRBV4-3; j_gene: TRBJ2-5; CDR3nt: TGCGCCAGCAGCCAAGGAATGGGAGAGGGAGAGACCCAGTACTTC; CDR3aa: CASSQGMGEGETQYF
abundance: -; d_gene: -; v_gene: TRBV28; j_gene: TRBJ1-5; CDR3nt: TGTGCCAGCAGTTTACCCGGACGGAATGATCAGCCCCAGCATTTT; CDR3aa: CASSLPGRNDQPQHF
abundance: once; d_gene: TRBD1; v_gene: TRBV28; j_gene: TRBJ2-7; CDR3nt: TGTGCCAGCAGTCTAGGAACAGGGGTTGCTTACGAGCAGTACTTC; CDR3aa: CASSLGTGVAYEQYF
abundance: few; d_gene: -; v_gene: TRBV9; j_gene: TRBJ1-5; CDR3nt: TGTGCCAGCAGCGAGGACCTCAATCAGCCCCAGCATTTT; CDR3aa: CASSEDLNQPQHF
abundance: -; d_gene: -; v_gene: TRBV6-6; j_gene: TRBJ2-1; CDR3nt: TGTGCCAGCAGTGCCGGACACCCGTCCTACAATGAGCAGTTCTTC; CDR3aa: CASSAGHPSYNEQFF
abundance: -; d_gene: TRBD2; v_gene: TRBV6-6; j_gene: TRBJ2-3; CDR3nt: TGTGCCAGCAGTTACGGGGGAGGGACAGATACGCAGTATTTT; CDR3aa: CASSYGGGTDTQYF
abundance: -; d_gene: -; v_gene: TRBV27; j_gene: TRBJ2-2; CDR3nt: TGTGCCAGCAGTTCAACCACAGGGTTCCAAGGTCCTACCACCGGGGAGCTGTTTTTT; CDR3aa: CASSSTTGFQGPTTGELFF
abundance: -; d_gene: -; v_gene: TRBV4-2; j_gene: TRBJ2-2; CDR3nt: TGTGCCAGCAGCCTGCGACGGACCGGGGAGCTGTTTTTT; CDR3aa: CASSLRRTGELFF
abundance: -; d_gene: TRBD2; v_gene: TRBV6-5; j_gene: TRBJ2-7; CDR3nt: TGTGCCAGCAGTTACGGGGGGGGTGAGCAGTACTTC; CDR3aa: CASSYGGGEQYF
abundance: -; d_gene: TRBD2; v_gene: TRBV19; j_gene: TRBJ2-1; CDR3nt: TGTGCCAGTAGTGCTCAAAGGGGCGGGAGCCACAATGAGCAGTTCTTC; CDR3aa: CASSAQRGGSHNEQFF
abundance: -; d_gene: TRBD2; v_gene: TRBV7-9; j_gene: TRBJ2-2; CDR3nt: TGTGCCAGCAGCTTAGACAGCGGGAGGGCCGCCGGGGAGCTGTTTTTT; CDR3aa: CASSLDSGRAAGELFF
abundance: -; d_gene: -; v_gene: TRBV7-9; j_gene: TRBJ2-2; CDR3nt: TGTGCCAGCAGCTTAGGGGTCTCGAACACCGGGGAGCTGTTTTTT; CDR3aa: CASSLGVSNTGELFF
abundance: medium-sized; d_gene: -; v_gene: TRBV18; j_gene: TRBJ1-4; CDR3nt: TGTGCCAGCTCACCACCGGCGGCAACTAATGAAAAACTGTTTTTT; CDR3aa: CASSPPAATNEKLFF
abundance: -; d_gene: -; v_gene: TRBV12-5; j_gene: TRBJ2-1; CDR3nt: TGTGCTAGTGGTTTGTCACCGGGACTCCTTGAGGGGTACAATGAGCAGTTCTTC; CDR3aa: CASGLSPGLLEGYNEQFF
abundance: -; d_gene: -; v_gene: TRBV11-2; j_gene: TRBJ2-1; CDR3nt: TGTGCCAGCAGCTCTACCCTAAAACTGGATCACAATGAGCAGTTCTTC; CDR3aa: CASSSTLKLDHNEQFF
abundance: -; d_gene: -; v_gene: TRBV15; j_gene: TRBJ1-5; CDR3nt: TGTGCCACCACAAGGGGTCCCAGCAATCAGCCCCAGCATTTT; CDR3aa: CATTRGPSNQPQHF
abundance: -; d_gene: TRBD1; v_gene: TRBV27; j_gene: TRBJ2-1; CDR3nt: TGTGCCAGCAGTTTATCCCCCCAGGGGGTCATGTTGAATGAGCAGTTCTTC; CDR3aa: CASSLSPQGVMLNEQFF
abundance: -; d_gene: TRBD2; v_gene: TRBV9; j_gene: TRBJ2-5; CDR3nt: TGTGCCAGCAGCGTAGGGACTAGCCCTACCCAAGAGACCCAGTACTTC; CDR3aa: CASSVGTSPTQETQYF
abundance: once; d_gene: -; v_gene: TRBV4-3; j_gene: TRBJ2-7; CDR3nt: TGCGCCAGCAGCCAAGAGCCAGGGGTAAACTACGAGCAGTACTTC; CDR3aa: CASSQEPGVNYEQYF
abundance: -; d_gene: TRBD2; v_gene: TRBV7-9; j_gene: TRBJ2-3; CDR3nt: TGTGCCAGCAGCTTTGGACTAGCGGGAGGGCCTACAGATACGCAGTATTTT; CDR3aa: CASSFGLAGGPTDTQYF
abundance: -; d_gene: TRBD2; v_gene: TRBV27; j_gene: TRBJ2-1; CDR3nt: TGTGCCAGCAGCACCACGGGGGGATCTTACAATGAGCAGTTCTTC; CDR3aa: CASSTTGGSYNEQFF
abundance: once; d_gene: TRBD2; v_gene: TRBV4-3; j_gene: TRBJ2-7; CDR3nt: TGCGCCAGCAGCCCCGGACTAGCGGGGAGAGGAGCGGACGAGCAGTACTTC; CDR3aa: CASSPGLAGRGADEQYF
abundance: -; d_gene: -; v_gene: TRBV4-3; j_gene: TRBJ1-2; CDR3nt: TGCGCCAGCAGCCCGCTTGGGGGGGGGAACTATGGCTACACCTTC; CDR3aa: CASSPLGGGNYGYTF
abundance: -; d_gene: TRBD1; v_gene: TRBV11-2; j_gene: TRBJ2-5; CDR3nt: TGTGCCAGCAGCTTAGTAGGACAGGGCTCGCAAGAGACCCAGTACTTC; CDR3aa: CASSLVGQGSQETQYF